What follows are 16 T cell receptor beta chains derived from one specimen sequenced in a study of T-cell reconstitution after alpha-beta-depleted transplantation in children. This sample's TCRbeta library carried unique molecular identifier barcodes. TCRdb analysed the PCR reads with MiXCR anew, one entry per CDR3 protein. Among some 600,000 distinct CDR3 sequences, over 10% were seen once, and the ten largest hold around 2.2%. The input for sequencing was PBMCs, mostly from graft donor cells, taken 360 days after TCRalphabeta/CD19-depleted stem cell transplant. These receptors were obtained from a male patient between 10 and 17 years old who had a stem cell transplant for acute myeloid leukemia, so the T cells may come from the graft donor.

This clonotype was recorded a few times. The chain joins TRBV5-1 to TRBJ2-1; TRBD2 matches at 8 bases. Per the germline V gene, CDR1 is SGHRS and CDR2 is YFSETQ. This CDR3 has 15 residues. With 6 bases clipped from V and 7 bases from J, the junction kept 12 bases outside the gene matches. The CDR3, as DNA: TGCGCCAGCACCCGAACTGGGGGCGGGGGGAATGAGCAGTTCTTC. Amino acid sequence: CASTRTGGGGNEQFF.

This clonotype was recorded at least ten times. The chain carries TRBV6-2 or TRBV6-3 and TRBJ2-1; 11 bases align to TRBD2. The CDR3 consists of 17 residues. Germline V lookup: CDR1 MNHEY, CDR2 SVGEGT. Trimming cost V 5 bases and J 7 bases; bases outside gene matches: 13. Written as DNA, the CDR3 is TGTGCCAGCAGTACCTCCGGGGGACTAGCGGTTTTTAATGAGCAGTTCTTC. This codes for CASSTSGGLAVFNEQFF.

This clonotype was counted ten times or more. The V gene is TRBV10-3, the J gene TRBJ2-3, with 11 nucleotides matching TRBD1. The CDR3 is 17 residues long. CDR1 is ENHRY, CDR2 SYGVKD, per germline. The junction had 10 bases not matched to a gene; V was cut back by 3 bases and J by 5 bases. CDR3 in amino acids: CAISEFLGTGGVDTQYF. CDR3 in DNA: TGTGCCATCAGTGAATTCCTCGGGACAGGGGGTGTAGATACGCAGTATTTT.

This clonotype has only a few counts. The genes are TRBV9 and TRBJ2-6; D is uncertain. Trimming stripped 0 bases from V and 0 bases from J, with 7 bases between. This CDR3 comprises 16 residues. The germline gives CDR1 SGDLS, CDR2 YYNGEE. CDR3 amino acids: CASSVASPSGANVLTF. The DNA for the CDR3 is TGTGCCAGCAGCGTAGCTTCCCCCTCTGGGGCCAACGTCCTGACTTTC.

The sample holds many counts of this clonotype. The chain joins TRBV20-1 to TRBJ2-1; either TRBD1 or TRBD2 may supply D (5 bases each). CDR1 DFQATT and CDR2 SNEGSKA come from the germline V gene (reference sequence). This CDR3 is 17 amino acids long. With 8 bases removed from V and 3 bases from J, the gap between germline ends came to 26 bases. CDR3 sequence reads: CSTDGTSVGRVYNEQFF. DNA for the CDR3: TGCAGTACGGACGGGACCTCAGTAGGACGGGTCTACAATGAGCAGTTCTTC.

This clonotype was observed a handful of times. V is TRBV5-6 and J is TRBJ2-7, with 12 bases matching TRBD2. The CDR3 spans 16 residues. The germline V gene has CDR1 SGHDT and CDR2 YYEEEE. J lost 2 bases, V lost 4 bases, and 7 bases had no gene match. The CDR3 DNA reads as TGTGCCAGCAGCCCGGCCGGACTAGCGGGGCCCTACGAGCAGTACTTC. Protein: CASSPAGLAGPYEQYF.

This clonotype was observed a few times. The chain has TRBV18 and TRBJ2-7; D may be TRBD2 (6 bases). V was pared by 2 bases and J by 4 bases, with 12 bases between. The CDR3 is 14 residues long. Germline CDR1 and CDR2: KGHSH and LQKENI. CDR3 coding DNA: TGTGCCAGCTCACCAGGCGGGATCGGGTACGAGCAGTACTTC. This sequence encodes CASSPGGIGYEQYF.

This clonotype showed up just a few times. This chain joins TRBV7-8 and TRBJ2-2; D is perhaps TRBD1 or TRBD2 (8 bases each). V was cut by 5 bases and J by 6 bases, with 22 bases left in between. The CDR3 extends over 17 amino acids. In germline, CDR1 is SGHVS, CDR2 FQNEAQ. CDR3 bases: TGTGCCAGCAGCCCAGACAGGGGAGGACTAGCTCCCGGGGAGCTGTTTTTT. It yields the protein CASSPDRGGLAPGELFF.

This clonotype appeared many times. The chain recombines TRBV29-1 with TRBJ2-1; no clear D. CDR1 is SQVTM and CDR2 is ANQGSEA in the germline V gene. This CDR3 region has 10 residues. V was cut by 2 bases and J by 10 bases, with 6 bases left in between. CDR3 loop: CSVEIGEQFF. In DNA form, the CDR3 reads TGCAGCGTTGAAATTGGCGAGCAGTTCTTC.

This clonotype has only a few counts. The J gene is TRBJ2-1, the V gene TRBV12-3 or TRBV12-4, with TRBD2 identical over 9 bases. This CDR3 has 14 amino acids. V lost 7 bases to trimming and J lost 6 bases; unmatched junction nucleotides: 7. The CDR3 loop is CASTSGLAPNEQFF. The CDR3 nucleotides read TGTGCCAGCACCTCGGGACTAGCCCCCAATGAGCAGTTCTTC.

This clonotype was found many times. The rearrangement joins TRBV5-1 to TRBJ2-4; the D call may be TRBD1 or TRBD2 (6 bases each). V lost 4 bases and J 7 bases, leaving 21 bases between the germline ends. CDR1 is SGHRS and CDR2 is YFSETQ in the germline V gene. The CDR3 spans 16 residues. CDR3 coding DNA: TGCGCCAGCAGCCCCGGACTAAAAAATCAGGGGAACATTCAGTACTTC. It codes for CASSPGLKNQGNIQYF. The full variable domain, its missing parts supplied by reference TRBV5-1 and TRBJ2-4, is KAGVTQTPRYLIKTRGQQVTLSCSPISGHRSVSWYQQTPGQGLQFLFEYFSETQRNKGNFPGRFSGRQFSNSRSEMNVSTLELGDSALYLCASSPGLKNQGNIQYFGAGTRLSVL.

This clonotype was found a few times. V usage is TRBV20-1 and J usage is TRBJ2-7; D remains ambiguous. Germline V lookup: CDR1 DFQATT, CDR2 SNEGSKA (reference sequence). The germline V and J ends were trimmed by 5 bases and 0 bases, with 14 bases remaining between them. This CDR3 is 14 amino acids long. CDR3 sequence: CSALEARFSYEQYF. Here the CDR3 DNA reads TGCAGTGCTTTAGAGGCTAGATTCTCCTACGAGCAGTACTTC.

The V and J genes are TRBV29-1 and TRBJ2-2; D perhaps matches TRBD1 (5 bases). Germline CDR1 reads SQVTM; CDR2 reads ANQGSEA. The V end was cut by 6 bases, the J end by 0 bases, with 14 bases between. CDR3 length: 15 residues. CDR3 in amino acids: CSVSPAGSNTGELFF. In DNA, the CDR3 is TGCAGCGTCTCTCCGGCAGGGTCGAACACCGGGGAGCTGTTTTTT.

There are a few counts of this clonotype. The chain is built from TRBV6-2 or TRBV6-3 and TRBJ1-5; D might be TRBD1 (6 bases). The CDR3 loop spans 17 amino acids. Germline values: CDR1 MNHEY, CDR2 SVGEGT. V was clipped by 0 bases and J by 0 bases, with 12 bases between them. Here the CDR3 reads CASSYSKGGNSNQPQHF. The DNA of the CDR3 is TGTGCCAGCAGTTACTCTAAGGGGGGCAATAGCAATCAGCCCCAGCATTTT.

This chain uses TRBV12-3 or TRBV12-4 with TRBJ1-5; D remains ambiguous. V was pared by 5 bases and J by 0 bases, with 8 bases between. The CDR3 length is 14 residues. The CDR3 reads CASSLAVSNQPQHF. In DNA, the CDR3 is TGTGCCAGCAGTCTCGCAGTTAGCAATCAGCCCCAGCATTTT.

The J gene is TRBJ2-1, the V gene TRBV21-1; the table's TRBD2 call for D was not verified on the DNA. TRBV21-1 is recorded as a pseudogene. This CDR3 region has 20 residues. CDR3 DNA: TGTGCCAGCAGCTTCCGACTAGCGGCATTTAAAAATAGCTCCTACAATGAGCAGTTCTTC. This gives the protein CASSFRLAAFKNSSYNEQFF.